The 32 T cell receptor beta chains presented below share a single source sample, sequenced in a study of cytomegalovirus exposure and HLA in healthy donors. Use of 60 Vbeta and 13 Jbeta primers characterized the PCR. Clones were read by immunoSEQ multiplex PCR, and TCRdb kept only the in-frame ones, dropping some. The sample gives about 160,000 clones, over 60% of which show up once; around 2.8% is in the top ten. Sequenced material: PBMCs. These receptors were taken from a woman aged 25 to 39 in good health and CMV-seronegative.

The rearrangement links TRBV29-1 to TRBJ2-2, with a weak D call TRBD2 (5 bases). Germline CDR1 reads SQVTM; CDR2 reads ANQGSEA. The CDR3 extends over 13 amino acids. Trimming stripped 7 bases from V and 1 base from J, with 10 bases between. CDR3 DNA: TGCAGCGGAGGCGGGCTGAACACCGGGGAGCTGTTTTTT. This sequence encodes CSGGGLNTGELFF.

This chain connects TRBV4-2 to TRBJ2-3; perhaps TRBD1 as D (5 bases). This CDR3 contains 16 residues. The germline V and J ends were trimmed by 0 bases and 5 bases, with 15 bases remaining between them. Germline V lookup: CDR1 LGHNA, CDR2 YNFKEQ. The CDR3 nucleotides are TGTGCCAGCAGCCAAGATCACGCAGGGCAGGGAGATACGCAGTATTTT. Translation gives CASSQDHAGQGDTQYF.

The rearrangement uses TRBV4-2 and TRBJ1-2; the D gene is possibly TRBD1 (5 bases). Germline V gene lookup returns CDR1 LGHNA and CDR2 YNFKEQ. The germline V and J ends were trimmed by 1 base and 4 bases, with 7 bases remaining between them. The length of the CDR3 is 13 residues. The CDR3 nucleotides read TGTGCCAGCAGCCAAGGGGGGGGCTATGGCTACACCTTC. It encodes CASSQGGGYGYTF.

V is TRBV7-2 and J is TRBJ2-5, with D possibly TRBD2 on 5 matching bases. The CDR3 covers 15 residues. Germline-derived CDR1 and CDR2 are SGHTA and FQGNSA. V was trimmed by 2 bases and J by 0 bases, leaving 10 bases between them. The DNA for the CDR3 is TGTGCCAGCAGCTTAAGTCGGGATCACCAAGAGACCCAGTACTTC. It is translated as CASSLSRDHQETQYF.

This chain links TRBV6-5 with TRBJ2-1; 9 nucleotides match TRBD2. The CDR3 has 15 residues. CDR1 is MNHEY and CDR2 is SVGAGI in the germline V gene. Losses at the gene ends were 6 bases for V and 3 bases for J; bases not matched to a gene: 6. Written as DNA, the CDR3 is TGTGCCAGCAGCCTAAGGACTAGCGACTACAATGAGCAGTTCTTC. This gives the protein CASSLRTSDYNEQFF.

The gene calls are TRBV11-2 and TRBJ2-7, with D perhaps TRBD1 (6 bases). The CDR3 covers 14 residues. The V end lost 5 bases, the J end lost 3 bases, and 14 bases lay between the germline ends. The germline CDR1 and CDR2 sequences are SGHAT and FQNNGV. CDR3: CASSPNTGFYEQYF. The DNA of the CDR3 is TGTGCCAGCAGCCCCAATACAGGGTTCTACGAGCAGTACTTC.

This clone was counted a few times. The CDR3 sequence is CAWSVSGAAGYTF. DNA of the CDR3: TGTGCCTGGAGTGTTTCAGGGGCGGCTGGCTACACCTTC. The chain uses TRBV30 and TRBJ1-2; tentative D call: TRBD1 (6 bases). Germline lookup yields CDR1 GTSNPN and CDR2 SVGIG (reference sequence). CDR3 length: 13 amino acids. V gave up 0 bases and J gave up 7 bases, with 12 bases separating them.

The V and J genes are TRBV29-1 and TRBJ1-2; no clear D gene. V lost 4 bases and J 4 bases, leaving 13 bases between the germline ends. The CDR3 runs 13 residues. The germline V gene has CDR1 SQVTM and CDR2 ANQGSEA. Written as DNA, the CDR3 is TGCAGCGTTGGGGCAGAGGGAAGCTATGGCTACACCTTC. Its translation is CSVGAEGSYGYTF.

This chain joins TRBV9 and TRBJ1-2; 11 bases are shared with TRBD1. Looked up from germline, CDR1 is SGDLS and CDR2 is YYNGEE. J gave up 7 bases and V 4 bases, and 6 bases lay outside the gene matches. The CDR3 totals 14 residues. The CDR3 is CASSTDRGLGGYTF. The CDR3 region has the DNA TGTGCCAGCAGCACGGACAGGGGGCTGGGTGGCTACACCTTC.

The rearrangement uses TRBV6-4 and TRBJ1-1; 9 bases match TRBD1. V lost 8 bases and J lost 2; bases outside the gene matches: 9. The CDR3 length is 15 residues. Germline CDR1 reads MRHNA; CDR2 reads SNTAGT. CDR3 amino acids: CASRAGTGTNTEAFF. DNA for the CDR3: TGTGCCAGCCGCGCCGGGACAGGGACTAACACTGAAGCTTTCTTT.

In DNA, the CDR3 is TGTGCCAGCCGGCCTCCGGGACTAGCGGGATACGAGCAGTACTTC. It specifies CASRPPGLAGYEQYF. The chain is built from TRBV2 and TRBJ2-7; 13 nucleotides agree with TRBD2. CDR3 length: 15 amino acids. Germline lookup yields CDR1 SNHLY and CDR2 FYNNEI. With 8 bases clipped from V and 4 bases from J, the junction kept 8 bases outside the gene matches.

CDR3 protein: CASSLAYEQYF. The DNA for the CDR3 is TGCGCCAGCAGCTTGGCGTACGAGCAGTACTTC. V is TRBV5-1 and J is TRBJ2-5; no clear D. TRBJ2-7 matches the DNA end more closely, so the J call is doubtful. The CDR3 runs to 11 residues. Germline CDR1 is SGHRS and CDR2 is YFSETQ.

The rearrangement links TRBV6-6 to TRBJ1-5; D might be TRBD1 (6 bases). The CDR3 is 14 residues long. The germline V and J ends were trimmed by 7 bases and 5 bases, with 15 bases remaining between them. Germline assignment: CDR1 MNHNY and CDR2 SVGAGI (reference sequence). The CDR3 bases are TGTGCCAGCAACCAGGACAGAACCTATCAGCCCCAGCATTTT. Its translation is CASNQDRTYQPQHF.

The rearrangement links TRBV7-2 to TRBJ1-5, with D possibly being TRBD1 (5 bases). This CDR3 comprises 15 residues. CDR1 is SGHTA, CDR2 FQGNSA, per germline. V lost 5 bases to trimming and J lost 0 bases, with 11 bases between them. CDR3 nucleotide sequence: TGTGCCAGCAGCCTAGACAGTATTAGCAATCAGCCCCAGCATTTT. Translated: CASSLDSISNQPQHF.

CDR3 protein: CASSQVGAGRRLRYTF. The CDR3 DNA reads as TGCGCCAGCAGCCAAGTAGGAGCGGGCCGGCGCTTACGATACACCTTC. The rearrangement joins TRBV4-1 to TRBJ1-2; no clear D. V was trimmed by 1 base and J by 11 bases, leaving 23 bases between them. Germline lookup yields CDR1 MGHRA and CDR2 YSYEKL. The CDR3 length is 16 residues.

This chain joins TRBV28 and TRBJ1-5, with D unresolved. This CDR3 has 15 amino acids. Per germline, CDR1 MDHEN and CDR2 SYDVKM. V gave up 5 bases and J gave up 0 bases, with 11 bases separating them. In nucleotides, the CDR3 is TGTGCCAGCAGTCAAGTGTCAGGTAGCAATCAGCCCCAGCATTTT. It codes for CASSQVSGSNQPQHF. The entire variable domain, with the rest obtained from reference TRBV28 and TRBJ1-5, is as follows: DVKVTQSSRYLVKRTGEKVFLECVQDMDHENMFWYRQDPGLGLRLIYFSYDVKMKEKGDIPEGYSVSREKKERFSLILESASTNQTSMYLCASSQVSGSNQPQHFGDGTRLSIL.

The J gene is TRBJ2-7, the V gene TRBV30; 8 nucleotides match TRBD2. J lost 2 bases, V lost 0 bases, and 9 bases had no gene match. The germline CDR1 and CDR2 sequences are GTSNPN and SVGIG (reference sequence). This CDR3 has 16 amino acids. CDR3 coding DNA: TGTGCCTGGAGTGTAATAACAGCGGGGGCCGCCTACGAGCAGTACTTC. Amino acids: CAWSVITAGAAYEQYF.

The rearrangement joins TRBV28 to TRBJ1-4, with 7 bases lining up with TRBD1. Germline trimming cut 5 bases from V and 6 bases from J; bases unmatched to any gene: 6. The CDR3 has 14 residues. Germline assignment: CDR1 MDHEN and CDR2 SYDVKM. The CDR3 sequence: CASSNTGVYEKLFF. CDR3 in DNA: TGTGCCAGCAGTAACACAGGGGTCTATGAAAAACTGTTTTTT.

The chain recombines TRBV7-8 with TRBJ1-1; a possible D gene is TRBD1 (6 bases). The V and J ends lost 8 bases and 1 base respectively, with 14 bases between them. The V gene's germline CDR1 is SGHVS and CDR2 FQNEAQ. The CDR3 runs 14 residues. CDR3 in DNA: TGTGCCAGCGCTTCGGGACATACGAACACTGAAGCTTTCTTT. It is translated as CASASGHTNTEAFF.

This chain links TRBV5-6 with TRBJ1-3, with no clear D. The CDR3 covers 14 residues. Looked up from germline, CDR1 is SGHDT and CDR2 is YYEEEE. The V gene lost 1 base and the J gene lost 8 bases, with 13 bases spanning the gap. This CDR3 is CASSLFGSGYTIYF. Written as DNA, the CDR3 is TGTGCCAGCAGCTTGTTCGGTTCGGGATACACCATATATTTT.

The CDR3, as DNA: TGCGCCAGCAGCCAGGACTCCACAGGGGGCTTCGATGGCTACACCTTC. It encodes CASSQDSTGGFDGYTF. J is TRBJ1-2 and V is TRBV4-3, with 9 nucleotides matching TRBD1. CDR3 length: 16 amino acids. The germline gives CDR1 LGHNA, CDR2 YSLEER. V shed 3 bases, J shed 6 bases, and the junction held 11 bases outside the gene matches.

The gene calls are TRBV28 and TRBJ1-1; tentatively, D is TRBD1 (5 bases). This CDR3 has 13 amino acids. V was shortened by 8 bases and J by 0 bases, with 10 bases between the two germline ends. Germline lookup yields CDR1 MDHEN and CDR2 SYDVKM. The CDR3, as DNA: TGTGCCAGCGGAGACAGCATGAACACTGAAGCTTTCTTT. It yields the protein CASGDSMNTEAFF.

The chain recombines TRBV29-1 with TRBJ2-3; the D gene is possibly TRBD2 (5 bases). V dropped 2 bases and J dropped 1 base, with 7 bases sitting between them. Germline-derived CDR1 and CDR2 are SQVTM and ANQGSEA. This CDR3 is 13 amino acids long. CDR3 residues: CSVELGGTDTQYF. The DNA of the CDR3 is TGCAGCGTTGAACTCGGGGGCACAGATACGCAGTATTTT.

This chain links TRBV28 with TRBJ1-4; 11 bases are shared with TRBD1. V was clipped by 5 bases and J by 10 bases; unmatched bases: 9. Germline CDR1 is MDHEN and CDR2 is SYDVKM. This CDR3 comprises 15 residues. CDR3 bases: TGTGCCAGCAGTGACTCGGACAGGGGGCGAGCAAAACTGTTTTTT. It translates to CASSDSDRGRAKLFF.

This clone was detected once. The chain is built from TRBV6-6 and TRBJ2-7; 8 bases line up with TRBD2. Germline V gene lookup returns CDR1 MNHNY and CDR2 SVGAGI (reference sequence). With V trimmed by 6 bases and J by 1 base, 5 bases remained unmatched. This CDR3 contains 14 residues. CDR3 DNA sequence: TGTGCCAGCAGATATAGCGGGGCGTCCTACGAGCAGTACTTC. Encoded protein: CASRYSGASYEQYF.

The chain has TRBV7-6 and TRBJ2-1, with TRBD1 matching over 8 bases. This CDR3 is built from 15 residues. Germline assignment: CDR1 SGHVS and CDR2 FNYEAQ. The trim removed 4 bases at V and 5 bases at J, leaving 7 bases unmatched. CDR3 bases: TGTGCCAGCAGCTCCGGACAGGGCCTCCACAATGAGCAGTTCTTC. Amino acid sequence: CASSSGQGLHNEQFF.

The sample holds a few counts of this clone. The genes are TRBV5-6 and TRBJ2-5, with TRBD2 matching over 13 bases. V shed 8 bases, J shed 9 bases, and the junction held 10 bases outside the gene matches. The CDR3 is 14 amino acids. Germline loops: CDR1 SGHDT, CDR2 YYEEEE. The CDR3 DNA is TGTGCCAGTTTGACTAGCGGGGGGCCAGGGGCCCAGTACTTC. Residues: CASLTSGGPGAQYF.

The V and J genes are TRBV27 and TRBJ2-2; TRBD2 agrees at 10 bases. With 6 bases clipped from V and 3 bases from J, the junction kept 7 bases outside the gene matches. CDR1 is MNHEY and CDR2 is SMNVEV in the germline V gene (reference sequence). The length of the CDR3 is 16 residues. The CDR3 coding sequence is TGTGCCAGCAGCCCCCCTAGCGGGAGTGACACCGGGGAGCTGTTTTTT. It specifies CASSPPSGSDTGELFF.

The chain recombines TRBV10-3 with TRBJ2-5; 7 nucleotides align to TRBD1. Per germline, CDR1 ENHRY and CDR2 SYGVKD. This CDR3 is built from 14 residues. The junction had 7 bases not matched to a gene; V was cut back by 7 bases and J by 2 bases. CDR3 sequence reads: CAIKPGTEQETQYF. CDR3 bases: TGTGCCATCAAGCCCGGGACAGAGCAAGAGACCCAGTACTTC.

The rearrangement joins TRBV4-3 to TRBJ1-1; possibly TRBD1 for D (6 bases). Between the trimmed V and J ends, which lost 5 bases and 4 bases, there was a span of 17 bases. Looked up from germline, CDR1 is LGHNA and CDR2 is YSLEER. This CDR3 spans 15 amino acids. The CDR3 region has the DNA TGCGCCAGCAGCTCCCGGACAGCAAAGTTCACTGAAGCTTTCTTT. As protein: CASSSRTAKFTEAFF.

The chain is built from TRBV5-6 and TRBJ1-4, with D unclear. Trimming cost V 0 bases and J 0 bases, with 3 bases left between them. CDR1 is SGHDT and CDR2 is YYEEEE in the germline V gene. This CDR3 region has 14 residues. Written as DNA, the CDR3 is TGTGCCAGCAGCTTGGTCGCAACTAATGAAAAACTGTTTTTT. Translation gives CASSLVATNEKLFF.

J is TRBJ2-1 and V is TRBV4-3, with 8 bases identical to TRBD2. Per the germline V gene, CDR1 is LGHNA and CDR2 is YSLEER. The CDR3 consists of 17 residues. V lost 0 bases, J lost 4 bases, and 8 bases stayed unmatched. The CDR3 reads CASSQDPGAGAYNEQFF. CDR3 sequence (DNA): TGCGCCAGCAGCCAAGATCCCGGAGCGGGGGCTTACAATGAGCAGTTCTTC.